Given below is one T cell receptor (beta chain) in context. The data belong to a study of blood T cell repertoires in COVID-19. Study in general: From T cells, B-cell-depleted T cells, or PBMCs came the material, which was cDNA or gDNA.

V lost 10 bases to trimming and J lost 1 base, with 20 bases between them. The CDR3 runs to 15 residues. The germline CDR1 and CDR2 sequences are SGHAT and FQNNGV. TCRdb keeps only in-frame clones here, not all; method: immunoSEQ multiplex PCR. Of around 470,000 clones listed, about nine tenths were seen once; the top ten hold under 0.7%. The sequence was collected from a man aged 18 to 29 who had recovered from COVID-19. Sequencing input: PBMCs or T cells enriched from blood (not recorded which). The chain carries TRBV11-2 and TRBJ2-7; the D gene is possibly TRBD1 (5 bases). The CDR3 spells CATLVKGAQSYEQYF. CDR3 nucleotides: TGTGCCACCCTAGTAAAAGGGGCTCAATCCTACGAGCAGTACTTC.